There are a few counts of the clone carrying this TCR beta chain. The sample comes from a study of T cell responses to AZD1222 COVID-19 vaccine. Assay: immunoSEQ multiplex PCR; the TCRdb copy retains only in-frame clones and omits some. The sample lists 70,000 to 95,000 clones, 75% to 95% occurring once. Unmatched junction bases numbered 2, after V lost 7 bases and J lost 0 bases. This CDR3 contains 13 residues. Germline-derived CDR1 and CDR2 are MNHEY and SVGAGI. The material was peripheral blood, obtained 28 days after the second AZD1222 dose. V usage is TRBV6-5 and J usage is TRBJ1-2; TRBD1 aligns across 7 bases. The clonotype comes from an adult who received the AZD1222 COVID-19 vaccine. CDR3 sequence reads: CASTGTANYGYTF. The CDR3, as DNA: TGTGCCAGCACAGGGACAGCTAACTATGGCTACACCTTC.